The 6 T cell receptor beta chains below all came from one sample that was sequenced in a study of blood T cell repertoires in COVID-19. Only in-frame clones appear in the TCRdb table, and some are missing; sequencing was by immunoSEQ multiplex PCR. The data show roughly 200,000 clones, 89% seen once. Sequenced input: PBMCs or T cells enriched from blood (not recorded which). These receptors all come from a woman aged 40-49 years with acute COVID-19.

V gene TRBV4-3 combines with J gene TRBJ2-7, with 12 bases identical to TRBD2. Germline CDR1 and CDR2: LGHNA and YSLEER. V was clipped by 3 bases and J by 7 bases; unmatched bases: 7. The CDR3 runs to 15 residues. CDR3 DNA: TGCGCCAGCAGCCAGAGACTAGCGGGAGTAGGGGAGCAGTACTTC. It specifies CASSQRLAGVGEQYF.

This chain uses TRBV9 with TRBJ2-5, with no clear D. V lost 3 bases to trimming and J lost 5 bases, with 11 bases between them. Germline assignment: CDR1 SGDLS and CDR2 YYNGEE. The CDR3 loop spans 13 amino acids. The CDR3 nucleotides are TGTGCCAGCAGCGCCCCCGAAGAGGAGACCCAGTACTTC. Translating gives CASSAPEEETQYF.

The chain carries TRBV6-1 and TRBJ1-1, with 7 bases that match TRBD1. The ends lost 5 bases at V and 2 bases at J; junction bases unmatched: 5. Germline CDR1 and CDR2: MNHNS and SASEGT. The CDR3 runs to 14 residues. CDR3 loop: CASSSTGANTEAFF. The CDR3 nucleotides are TGTGCCAGCAGTTCCACAGGGGCAAACACTGAAGCTTTCTTT.

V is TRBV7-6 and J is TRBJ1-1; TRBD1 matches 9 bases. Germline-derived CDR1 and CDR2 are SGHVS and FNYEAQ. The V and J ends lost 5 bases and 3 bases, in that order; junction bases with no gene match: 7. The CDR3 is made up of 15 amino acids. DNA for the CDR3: TGTGCCAGCAGCCCCGCGACAGGGGGGGACACTGAAGCTTTCTTT. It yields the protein CASSPATGGDTEAFF.

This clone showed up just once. CDR3 residues: CASHSWGDGELFF. The CDR3 DNA follows: TGCGCCAGCCACTCGTGGGGGGACGGGGAGCTGTTTTTT. This chain uses TRBV5-1 with TRBJ2-2; D is perhaps TRBD2 (6 bases). Germline V lookup: CDR1 SGHRS, CDR2 YFSETQ. The CDR3 length is 13 residues. V lost 7 bases to trimming and J lost 7 bases, with 14 bases between them.

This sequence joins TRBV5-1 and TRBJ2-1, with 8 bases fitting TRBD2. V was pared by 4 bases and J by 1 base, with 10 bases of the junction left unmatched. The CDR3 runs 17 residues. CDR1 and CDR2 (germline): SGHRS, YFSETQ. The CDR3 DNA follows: TGCGCCAGCAGCCCATTAAGCGGGAGCGGGTCCTACAATGAGCAGTTCTTC. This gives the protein CASSPLSGSGSYNEQFF.